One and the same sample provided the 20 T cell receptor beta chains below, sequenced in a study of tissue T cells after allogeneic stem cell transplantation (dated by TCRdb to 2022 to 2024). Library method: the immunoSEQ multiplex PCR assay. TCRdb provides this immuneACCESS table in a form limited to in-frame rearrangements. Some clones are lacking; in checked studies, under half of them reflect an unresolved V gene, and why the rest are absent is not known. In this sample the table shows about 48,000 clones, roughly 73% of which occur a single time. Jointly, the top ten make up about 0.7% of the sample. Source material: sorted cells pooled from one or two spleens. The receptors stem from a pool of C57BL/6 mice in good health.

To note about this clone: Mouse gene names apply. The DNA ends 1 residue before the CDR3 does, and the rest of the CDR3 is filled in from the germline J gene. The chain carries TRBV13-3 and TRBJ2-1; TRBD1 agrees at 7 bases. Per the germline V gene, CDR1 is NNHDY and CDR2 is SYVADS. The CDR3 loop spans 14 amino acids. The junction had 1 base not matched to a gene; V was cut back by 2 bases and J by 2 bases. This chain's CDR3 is CASSEQGHYAEQFF. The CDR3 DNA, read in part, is TGTGCCAGCAGTGAACAGGGGCACTATGCTGAGCAGTTC.

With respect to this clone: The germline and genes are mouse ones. CDR3 in amino acids: CASSSGGGNQDTQYF. The sequenced part of the CDR3 DNA is TGTGCCAGCAGCTCTGGGGGGGGTAACCAAGACACCCAGTAC. The chain combines TRBV2 with TRBJ2-5, with TRBD2 matching over 9 bases. The read falls 1 residue short of the CDR3 end, and the missing part is taken from the germline J gene. This CDR3 region has 15 residues. V lost 5 bases, J lost 0 bases, and 3 bases stayed unmatched. Germline CDR1 is LGHNA and CDR2 is YSYQKL.

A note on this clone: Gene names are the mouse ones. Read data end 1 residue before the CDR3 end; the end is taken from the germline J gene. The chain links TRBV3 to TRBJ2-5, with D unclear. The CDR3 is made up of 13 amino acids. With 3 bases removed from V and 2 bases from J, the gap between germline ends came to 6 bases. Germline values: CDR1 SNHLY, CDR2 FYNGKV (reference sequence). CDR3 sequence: CASSFHSQDTQYF. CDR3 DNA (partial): TGTGCCAGCAGCTTTCACAGCCAAGACACCCAGTAC.

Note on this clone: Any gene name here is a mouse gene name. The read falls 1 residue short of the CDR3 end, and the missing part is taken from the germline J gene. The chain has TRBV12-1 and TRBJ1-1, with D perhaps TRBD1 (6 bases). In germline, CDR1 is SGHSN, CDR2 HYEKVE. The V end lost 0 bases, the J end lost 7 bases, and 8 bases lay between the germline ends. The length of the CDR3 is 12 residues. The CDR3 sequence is CASSLRGREVFF. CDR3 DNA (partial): TGTGCCAGCTCTCTCCGGGGGCGAGAAGTCTTC.

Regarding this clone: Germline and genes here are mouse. The DNA read from the CDR3 is TGCACCTGCAGTGCAGATCTGGCCAGATATGAACAGTAC. Its translation is CTCSADLARYEQY. The full CDR3 reads CTCSADLARYEQYF. The rearrangement links TRBV1 to TRBJ2-7; D is unresolved. The read terminates 1 residue ahead of where the CDR3 ends, so the germline J gene completes it. Germline V gene lookup returns CDR1 NSQYPW and CDR2 LRSPGD (reference sequence). Between the trimmed V and J ends, which lost 0 bases and 4 bases, there was a span of 10 bases. The CDR3 spans 14 residues.

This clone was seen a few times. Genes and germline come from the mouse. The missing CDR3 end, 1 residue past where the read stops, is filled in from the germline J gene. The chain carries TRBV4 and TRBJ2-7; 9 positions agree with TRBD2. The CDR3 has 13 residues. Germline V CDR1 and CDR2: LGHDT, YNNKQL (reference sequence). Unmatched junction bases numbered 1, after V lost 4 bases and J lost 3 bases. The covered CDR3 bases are TGTGCCAGCAGCTCGACTGGGGGCTATGAACAGTAC. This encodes CASSSTGGYEQY. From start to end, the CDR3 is CASSSTGGYEQYF.

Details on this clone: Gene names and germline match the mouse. The CDR3 loop reads CASSQSRGAEAEQFF. Partial CDR3 DNA: TGTGCCAGCAGCCAAAGTCGGGGGGCTGAGGCTGAGCAGTTC. The chain recombines TRBV2 with TRBJ2-1; maybe TRBD2 (7 bases). The CDR3 is cut off 1 residue early in the read; its end comes from the germline J gene. The CDR3 contains 15 residues. CDR1 and CDR2 (germline): LGHNA, YSYQKL. The ends were cut back, 2 bases at V and 7 bases at J, with 15 bases in the middle.

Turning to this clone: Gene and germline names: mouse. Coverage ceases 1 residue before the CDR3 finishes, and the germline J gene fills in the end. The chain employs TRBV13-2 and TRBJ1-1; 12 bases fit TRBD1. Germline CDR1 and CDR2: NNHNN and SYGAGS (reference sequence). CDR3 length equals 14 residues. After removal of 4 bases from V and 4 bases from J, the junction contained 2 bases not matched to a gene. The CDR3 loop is CASGPGQGATEVFF. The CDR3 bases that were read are TGTGCCAGCGGTCCGGGACAGGGGGCCACAGAAGTCTTC.

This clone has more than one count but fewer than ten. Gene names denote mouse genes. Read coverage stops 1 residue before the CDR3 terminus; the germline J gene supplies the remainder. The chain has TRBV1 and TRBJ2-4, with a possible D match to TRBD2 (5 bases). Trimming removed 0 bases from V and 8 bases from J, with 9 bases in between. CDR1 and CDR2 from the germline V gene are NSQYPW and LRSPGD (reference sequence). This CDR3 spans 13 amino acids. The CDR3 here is CTCSAELAGTLYF. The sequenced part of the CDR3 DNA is TGCACCTGCAGTGCAGAACTGGCGGGCACCTTGTAC.

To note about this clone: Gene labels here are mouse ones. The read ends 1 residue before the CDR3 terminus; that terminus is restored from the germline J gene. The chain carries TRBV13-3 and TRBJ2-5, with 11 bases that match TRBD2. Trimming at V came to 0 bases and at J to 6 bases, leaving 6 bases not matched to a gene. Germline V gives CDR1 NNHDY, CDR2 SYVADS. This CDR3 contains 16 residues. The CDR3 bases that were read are TGTGCCAGCAGTGATGCACTGGGGGGGCGCAGGGACACCCAGTAC. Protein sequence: CASSDALGGRRDTQY. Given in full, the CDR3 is CASSDALGGRRDTQYF.

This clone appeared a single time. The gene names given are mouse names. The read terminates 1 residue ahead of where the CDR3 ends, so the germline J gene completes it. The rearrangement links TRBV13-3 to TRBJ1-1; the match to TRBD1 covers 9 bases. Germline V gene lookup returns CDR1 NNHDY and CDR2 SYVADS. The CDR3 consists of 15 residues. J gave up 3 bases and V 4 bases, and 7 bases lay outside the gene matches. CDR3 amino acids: CASSRDREGDTEVFF. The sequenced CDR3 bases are TGTGCCAGCAGTCGGGACAGGGAAGGAGACACAGAAGTCTTC.

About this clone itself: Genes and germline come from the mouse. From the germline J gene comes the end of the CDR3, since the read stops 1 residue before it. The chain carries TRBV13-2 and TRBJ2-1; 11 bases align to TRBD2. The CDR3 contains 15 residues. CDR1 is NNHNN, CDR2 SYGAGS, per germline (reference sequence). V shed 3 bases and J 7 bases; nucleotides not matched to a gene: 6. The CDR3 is CASGGGLGGRAEQFF. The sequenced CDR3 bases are TGTGCCAGCGGTGGTGGACTGGGGGGAAGAGCTGAGCAGTTC.

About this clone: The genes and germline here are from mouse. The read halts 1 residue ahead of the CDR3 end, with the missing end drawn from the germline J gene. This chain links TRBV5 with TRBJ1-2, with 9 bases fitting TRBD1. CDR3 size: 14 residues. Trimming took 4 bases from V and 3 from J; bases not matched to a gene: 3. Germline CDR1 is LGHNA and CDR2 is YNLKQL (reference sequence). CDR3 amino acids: CASSLRDRDSDYTF. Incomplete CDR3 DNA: TGTGCCAGCAGCCTCCGGGACAGGGACTCCGACTACACC.

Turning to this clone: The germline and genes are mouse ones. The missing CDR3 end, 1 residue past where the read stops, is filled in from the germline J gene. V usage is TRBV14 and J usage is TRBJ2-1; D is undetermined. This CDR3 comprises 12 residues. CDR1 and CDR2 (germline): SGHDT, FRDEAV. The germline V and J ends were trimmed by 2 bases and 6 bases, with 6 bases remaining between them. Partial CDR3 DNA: TGTGCCAGCAGTTTGAAGCGTGCTGAGCAGTTC. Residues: CASSLKRAEQF. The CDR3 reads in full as CASSLKRAEQFF.

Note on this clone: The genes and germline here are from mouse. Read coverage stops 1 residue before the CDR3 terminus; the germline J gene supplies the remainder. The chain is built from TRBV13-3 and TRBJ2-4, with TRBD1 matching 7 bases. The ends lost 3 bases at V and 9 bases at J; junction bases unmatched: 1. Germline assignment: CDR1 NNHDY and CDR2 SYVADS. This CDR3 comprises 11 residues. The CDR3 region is CASSGQGTLYF. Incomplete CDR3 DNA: TGTGCCAGCAGTGGACAGGGAACCTTGTAC.

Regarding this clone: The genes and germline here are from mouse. Incomplete CDR3 DNA: TGTGGTGCTAGTGGGGACAGAGGAAACACCTTGTAC. Protein sequence: CGASGDRGNTLY. The full CDR3 is CGASGDRGNTLYF. The chain couples TRBV20 to TRBJ2-4; 7 nucleotides match TRBD1. The read terminates 1 residue before the CDR3 end, so the remaining end is supplied by the germline J gene. Germline V gene lookup returns CDR1 GFQATS and CDR2 STVNSAI. The CDR3 extends over 13 amino acids. With V trimmed by 3 bases and J by 5 bases, 5 bases remained unmatched.

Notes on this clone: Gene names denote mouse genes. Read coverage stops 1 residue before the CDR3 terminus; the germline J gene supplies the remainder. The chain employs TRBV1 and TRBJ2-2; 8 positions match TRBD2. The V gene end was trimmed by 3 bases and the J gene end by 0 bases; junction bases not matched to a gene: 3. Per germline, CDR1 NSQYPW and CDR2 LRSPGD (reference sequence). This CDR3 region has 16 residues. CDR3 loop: CTCSARLGPNTGQLYF. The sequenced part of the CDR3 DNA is TGCACCTGCAGTGCCCGACTGGGGCCAAACACCGGGCAGCTCTAC.

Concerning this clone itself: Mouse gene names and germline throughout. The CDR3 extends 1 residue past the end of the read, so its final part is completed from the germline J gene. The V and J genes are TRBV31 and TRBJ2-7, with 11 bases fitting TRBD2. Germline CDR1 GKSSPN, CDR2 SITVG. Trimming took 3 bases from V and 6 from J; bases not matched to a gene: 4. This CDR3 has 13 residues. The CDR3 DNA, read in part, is TGTGCCTGGAGGCGGACTGGGGGGATTGAACAGTAC. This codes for CAWRRTGGIEQY. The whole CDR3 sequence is CAWRRTGGIEQYF.

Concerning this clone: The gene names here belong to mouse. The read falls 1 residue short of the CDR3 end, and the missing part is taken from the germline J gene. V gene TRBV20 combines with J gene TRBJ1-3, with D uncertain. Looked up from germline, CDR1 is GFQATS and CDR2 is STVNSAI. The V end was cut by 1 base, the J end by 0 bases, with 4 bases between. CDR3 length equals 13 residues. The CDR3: CGARGISGNTLYF. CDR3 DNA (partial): TGTGGTGCTAGGGGAATTTCTGGAAATACGCTCTAT.

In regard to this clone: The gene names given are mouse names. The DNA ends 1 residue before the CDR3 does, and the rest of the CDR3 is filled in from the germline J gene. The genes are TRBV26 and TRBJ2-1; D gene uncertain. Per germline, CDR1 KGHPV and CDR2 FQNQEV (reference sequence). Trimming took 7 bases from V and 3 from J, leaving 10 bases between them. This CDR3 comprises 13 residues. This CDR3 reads CASTLLIYAEQFF. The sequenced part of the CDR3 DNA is TGTGCCAGCACCCTCCTAATCTATGCTGAGCAGTTC.